This TCR beta chain was found in a study of Graves' ophthalmopathy and Graves' hyperthyroidism. The sequenced template was RNA, covering the TCR beta CDR3 region. First-round RT-PCR used HTBI primers; second-round multiplex PCR followed. TCRdb processed the multiplex PCR reads anew with MiXCR; each CDR3 protein has one entry. The table lists almost 750,000 distinct CDR3 sequences, 40% of them singletons. The CDR3 is 17 residues long. The germline V gene has CDR1 SGHTA and CDR2 FQGNSA. With 5 bases removed from V and 2 bases from J, the gap between germline ends came to 16 bases. The sequenced sample consisted of peripheral blood. The chain has TRBV7-2 and TRBJ2-6; possible D gene TRBD2, 6 bases. This TCR was recovered from an adult man with Graves' ophthalmopathy. This CDR3 is CASSPERTGAGANVLTF. In DNA form, the CDR3 reads TGTGCCAGCAGCCCAGAGAGGACGGGAGCTGGGGCCAACGTCCTGACTTTC.